The 27 T cell receptor beta chains listed next were all sequenced from one sample in a study of blood T cell repertoires in COVID-19. Assay: immunoSEQ multiplex PCR; the TCRdb copy retains only in-frame clones and omits some. Of approximately 290,000 clones listed, 70% to 90% were seen once; the top ten hold around 4.5%. The sample taken for sequencing was PBMCs or T cells enriched from blood (not recorded which). Receptors were obtained from a woman in her thirties who had recovered from COVID-19.

This clone showed up just once. The chain is built from TRBV5-6 and TRBJ1-2; D possibly corresponds to TRBD1 (6 bases). V lost 3 bases, J lost 4 bases, and 19 bases lay in between. The CDR3 is made up of 16 amino acids. The V gene's germline CDR1 is SGHDT and CDR2 YYEEEE. The CDR3 reads CASSSPARTAFYGYTF. CDR3 DNA: TGTGCCAGCAGCTCCCCGGCGAGGACAGCTTTCTATGGCTACACCTTC.

V is TRBV10-2 and J is TRBJ2-1, with D possibly matching TRBD1 (8 bases). Deletions cut 6 bases from V and 14 bases from J, with 20 bases between. Germline V gives CDR1 WSHSY, CDR2 SAAADI. The CDR3 consists of 13 residues. This CDR3 is CASSRGQGGGEFF. CDR3 nucleotides: TGCGCCAGCAGCCGTGGACAGGGCGGGGGTGAGTTCTTC.

The chain employs TRBV7-2 and TRBJ2-3, with 8 bases matching TRBD1. CDR3 length equals 16 residues. CDR1 and CDR2 (germline): SGHTA, FQGNSA. V was pared by 3 bases and J by 4 bases, with 9 bases of the junction left unmatched. The CDR3, as DNA: TGTGCCAGCAGCTTGGGGACAGGCCTTCGGGCAGATACGCAGTATTTT. The encoded protein is CASSLGTGLRADTQYF.

The V gene is TRBV9, the J gene TRBJ2-3, with 11 positions matching TRBD1. Germline-derived CDR1 and CDR2 are SGDLS and YYNGEE. The CDR3 consists of 17 residues. Trimming took 3 bases from V and 2 from J; bases not matched to a gene: 8. The CDR3 region is CASSEVRTGGLTDTQYF. CDR3 nucleotide sequence: TGTGCCAGCAGCGAAGTGAGGACAGGGGGCCTCACAGATACGCAGTATTTT.

The rearrangement uses TRBV3-1 (or the pseudogene TRBV3-2) and TRBJ2-2; D not certain. Trimming shortened V by 0 bases and J by 4 bases, and 6 bases separated the two germline ends. Per germline, CDR1 LGHDT and CDR2 YNNKEL (reference sequence). This CDR3 region has 14 residues. As DNA, the CDR3 is TGTGCCAGCAGCCAAGAATCGTCCACCGGGGAGCTGTTTTTT. Protein product: CASSQESSTGELFF.

The chain combines TRBV28 with TRBJ1-5; 8 bases align to TRBD1. This CDR3 comprises 15 residues. Germline CDR1 is MDHEN and CDR2 is SYDVKM. The V segment lost 3 bases and the J segment 6 bases; nucleotides outside the gene matches: 7. The CDR3 here is CASSLDREVGQPQHF. CDR3 DNA sequence: TGTGCCAGCAGTTTGGACAGGGAAGTAGGTCAGCCCCAGCATTTT.

In DNA, the CDR3 is TGTGCCAGCAGCTTACGACAGTCGTGGGACGAGCAGTACTTC. This translates into CASSLRQSWDEQYF. The V and J genes are TRBV5-6 and TRBJ2-7; D is perhaps TRBD1 (5 bases). This CDR3 contains 14 residues. Trimming shortened V by 2 bases and J by 5 bases, and 14 bases separated the two germline ends. From germline, CDR1 is SGHDT and CDR2 YYEEEE. The full variable domain, rest sourced from reference TRBV5-6 and TRBJ2-7, is DAGVTQSPTHLIKTRGQQVTLRCSPKSGHDTVSWYQQALGQGPQFIFQYYEEEERQRGNFPDRFSGHQFPNYSSELNVNALLLGDSALYLCASSLRQSWDEQYFGPGTRLTVT.

CDR3 region: CASSPPGGAGQPQHF. The CDR3 region has the DNA TGTGCCAGCTCACCCCCGGGGGGGGCAGGTCAGCCCCAGCATTTT. This chain connects TRBV18 to TRBJ1-5, with TRBD1 as a possible D gene (6 bases). The CDR3 sequence is 15 residues long. Per the germline V gene, CDR1 is KGHSH and CDR2 is LQKENI. With 3 bases removed from V and 6 bases from J, the gap between germline ends came to 15 bases.

This sequence joins TRBV28 and TRBJ2-3; possible D gene TRBD2, 6 bases. CDR1 is MDHEN and CDR2 is SYDVKM in the germline V gene. The CDR3 runs to 15 residues. With 6 bases removed from V and 0 bases from J, the gap between germline ends came to 13 bases. The CDR3 DNA reads as TGTGCCAGCAGGATCGGCGGGGCTAGCACAGATACGCAGTATTTT. Its translation: CASRIGGASTDTQYF.

The gene calls are TRBV11-2 and TRBJ1-1, with TRBD1 identical over 7 bases. The germline V gene encodes CDR1 SGHAT and CDR2 FQNNGV. Trimming removed 5 bases from V and 5 bases from J; junction bases left unmatched: 11. This CDR3 has 15 residues. The CDR3 protein is CASSPDRTGSTEAFF. CDR3 nucleotides: TGTGCCAGCAGCCCCGACAGGACAGGAAGTACTGAAGCTTTCTTT. The full variable domain, completed using reference TRBV11-2 and TRBJ1-1, is EAGVAQSPRYKIIEKRQSVAFWCNPISGHATLYWYQQILGQGPKLLIQFQNNGVVDDSQLPKDRFSAERLKGVDSTLKIQPAKLEDSAVYLCASSPDRTGSTEAFFGQGTRLTVV.

The chain is built from TRBV19 and TRBJ2-7, with 7 bases identical to TRBD1. The CDR3 is 16 amino acids. Trimming removed 3 bases from V and 3 bases from J; junction bases left unmatched: 11. CDR1 LNHDA and CDR2 SQIVND come from the germline V gene (reference sequence). The CDR3 nucleotides are TGTGCCAGTAGTATGGTAGGGGGCTCCCTAAACTACGAGCAGTACTTC. It specifies CASSMVGGSLNYEQYF. The whole variable domain, remainder taken from reference TRBV19 and TRBJ2-7, is DGGITQSPKYLFRKEGQNVTLSCEQNLNHDAMYWYRQDPGQGLRLIYYSQIVNDFQKGDIAEGYSVSREKKESFPLTVTSAQKNPTAFYLCASSMVGGSLNYEQYFGPGTRLTVT.

The V call is TRBV5-1, the J call TRBJ2-1; 13 bases match TRBD2. Trimming removed 4 bases from V and 7 bases from J; junction bases left unmatched: 8. There are 16 residues in the CDR3. Per germline, CDR1 SGHRS and CDR2 YFSETQ. CDR3 sequence: CASSAMTSGRRNEQFF. CDR3 nucleotides: TGCGCCAGCAGCGCCATGACTAGCGGGAGGCGGAATGAGCAGTTCTTC.

With regard to this clone: Other DNA sequences in the same sample also yield this CDR3. V gene TRBV30 combines with J gene TRBJ1-5, with 8 bases lining up with TRBD1. Germline V lookup: CDR1 GTSNPN, CDR2 SVGIG (reference sequence). The V gene end was trimmed by 5 bases and the J gene end by 7 bases; junction bases not matched to a gene: 7. The CDR3 has 13 residues. This CDR3 reads CAWSTGVGQPQHF. The CDR3 coding sequence is TGTGCCTGGTCGACAGGGGTAGGGCAGCCCCAGCATTTT.

This clone was recorded once. The chain couples TRBV19 to TRBJ2-7; perhaps TRBD1 as D (6 bases). The germline CDR1 and CDR2 sequences are LNHDA and SQIVND (reference sequence). V shed 5 bases and J shed 2 bases, with 13 bases lying between them. The CDR3 runs 14 residues. As DNA, the CDR3 is TGTGCCAGTAGTGCCCGGGACACCGCCTACGAGCAGTACTTC. Translated: CASSARDTAYEQYF.

The V and J genes are TRBV4-1 and TRBJ2-5; TRBD1 matches 10 bases. V dropped 0 bases and J dropped 3; count of bases not matched to a gene: 7. Germline CDR1 reads MGHRA; CDR2 reads YSYEKL. The CDR3 extends over 17 amino acids. This CDR3 reads CASSQDRDRGREETQYF. DNA for the CDR3: TGCGCCAGCAGCCAAGATCGCGACAGGGGGCGCGAAGAGACCCAGTACTTC.

This clone was seen once. The chain is built from TRBV7-2 and TRBJ1-2; 9 positions agree with TRBD1. V was clipped by 5 bases and J by 4 bases; unmatched bases: 8. Germline CDR1 SGHTA, CDR2 FQGNSA. This CDR3 spans 15 amino acids. In DNA, the CDR3 is TGTGCCAGCAGCCGTCCGGGACAGGGCTCCTATGGCTACACCTTC. Its protein product is CASSRPGQGSYGYTF.

This clone was counted between two and nine times. The chain employs TRBV2 and TRBJ1-4; D is undetermined. The CDR3 spans 14 residues. Trimming cost V 4 bases and J 8 bases, with 14 bases left between them. Germline V gives CDR1 SNHLY, CDR2 FYNNEI. For the CDR3, the DNA is TGTGCCAGCAGTGCGGGGTCGGGAGGGGAAAAACTGTTTTTT. Its translation is CASSAGSGGEKLFF. The complete variable domain, with remaining parts taken from reference TRBV2 and TRBJ1-4, reads EPEVTQTPSHQVTQMGQEVILRCVPISNHLYFYWYRQILGQKVEFLVSFYNNEISEKSEIFDDQFSVERPDGSNFTLKIRSTKLEDSAMYFCASSAGSGGEKLFFGSGTQLSVL.

V gene TRBV27 combines with J gene TRBJ1-1; 7 bases map to TRBD1. The CDR3 has 16 amino acids. V dropped 5 bases and J dropped 7; count of bases not matched to a gene: 16. CDR1 and CDR2 from the germline V gene are MNHEY and SMNVEV (reference sequence). CDR3 region: CASSPRLQGHRNEAFF. The CDR3 DNA reads TGTGCCAGCAGTCCGAGACTACAGGGGCATCGAAATGAAGCTTTCTTT.

In its sample, this clone was seen a few times. The chain has TRBV7-9 and TRBJ1-6; 7 nucleotides align to TRBD1. The CDR3 runs 15 residues. The germline CDR1 and CDR2 sequences are SEHNR and FQNEAQ (reference sequence). Unmatched junction bases numbered 7, after V lost 5 bases and J lost 6 bases. The CDR3 DNA reads as TGTGCCAGCAGCACAAGGGGACAGCTTAATTCACCCCTCCACTTT. Its translation: CASSTRGQLNSPLHF.

This chain uses TRBV29-1 with TRBJ1-1; a weak D match, TRBD1 (6 bases). In germline, CDR1 is SQVTM, CDR2 ANQGSEA. V lost 4 bases to trimming and J lost 0 bases, with 12 bases between them. This CDR3 has 14 residues. CDR3 nucleotides: TGCAGCGTTGGAGGGGGTAGCCTGAACACTGAAGCTTTCTTT. Amino acids: CSVGGGSLNTEAFF.

The V gene is TRBV7-9, the J gene TRBJ2-3; 10 bases agree with TRBD2. CDR3 size: 17 residues. Trimming took 4 bases from V and 2 from J; bases not matched to a gene: 9. The germline V gene encodes CDR1 SEHNR and CDR2 FQNEAQ (reference sequence). The CDR3 region is CASSSNPGLASTDTQYF. For the CDR3, the DNA is TGTGCCAGCAGCTCAAACCCGGGACTAGCGTCCACAGATACGCAGTATTTT.

The chain joins TRBV28 to TRBJ2-2; D might be TRBD1 (6 bases). Trimming removed 6 bases from V and 2 bases from J, with 10 bases in between. This CDR3 is 14 amino acids long. Germline loops: CDR1 MDHEN, CDR2 SYDVKM. The CDR3 bases are TGTGCCAGCAGCTGGACAGATAACACCGGGGAGCTGTTTTTT. It yields the protein CASSWTDNTGELFF. Full variable domain (missing parts from reference TRBV28 and TRBJ2-2): DVKVTQSSRYLVKRTGEKVFLECVQDMDHENMFWYRQDPGLGLRLIYFSYDVKMKEKGDIPEGYSVSREKKERFSLILESASTNQTSMYLCASSWTDNTGELFFGEGSRLTVL.

The CDR3: CASSAGTGQGYTF. CDR3 in DNA: TGTGCCAGCAGCGCCGGGACAGGGCAAGGCTACACCTTC. The gene calls are TRBV5-4 and TRBJ1-2, with 9 bases lining up with TRBD1. CDR1 SGHNT and CDR2 YYREEE come from the germline V gene (reference sequence). The V and J ends lost 4 bases and 8 bases, in that order; junction bases with no gene match: 6. This CDR3 has 13 amino acids.

The chain joins TRBV7-2 to TRBJ1-2, with D maybe TRBD1 (6 bases). Germline CDR1 reads SGHTA; CDR2 reads FQGNSA. V was shortened by 4 bases and J by 2 bases, with 8 bases between the two germline ends. The CDR3 is 13 amino acids. CDR3 nucleotides: TGTGCCAGCAGCTACGGACAGAACTATGGCTACACCTTC. Translation: CASSYGQNYGYTF.

The chain employs TRBV5-4 and TRBJ2-3; a weak D match, TRBD2 (5 bases). V lost 0 bases, J lost 1 base, and 12 bases lay in between. This CDR3 has 16 amino acids. The V gene's germline CDR1 is SGHNT and CDR2 YYREEE (reference sequence). CDR3 sequence: CASSLGSGSGTDTQYF. CDR3 nucleotides: TGTGCCAGCAGCTTGGGTTCGGGGAGCGGCACAGATACGCAGTATTTT.

V and J are TRBV7-6 and TRBJ2-1, with D possibly matching TRBD2 (5 bases). Trimming removed 1 base from V and 2 bases from J, with 15 bases in between. This CDR3 is built from 17 residues. Per the germline V gene, CDR1 is SGHVS and CDR2 is FNYEAQ. The chain's CDR3 is CASSLGSRPGTYNEQFF. Written as DNA, the CDR3 is TGTGCCAGCAGCTTAGGGTCTCGGCCGGGGACCTACAATGAGCAGTTCTTC.

The V gene is TRBV25-1, the J gene TRBJ2-2, with 8 nucleotides matching TRBD2. Trimming cost V 3 bases and J 5 bases; bases outside gene matches: 2. The CDR3 contains 14 residues. Germline CDR1 reads MGHDK; CDR2 reads SYGVNS. The CDR3 protein is CASSDGGGTGELFF. CDR3 coding DNA: TGTGCCAGCAGTGACGGGGGGGGAACCGGGGAGCTGTTTTTT.